This TCR beta chain derives from a study of human T cells and chemical hapten exposure. V shed 6 bases and J 6 bases; nucleotides not matched to a gene: 4. CDR3 length equals 14 residues. Points from the study as a whole: Versus controls, expanded TCRs had significantly more large CDR3 similarity clusters.

Regarding time point: pre-sensitization, week 0. The treatment denotes: therapeutic diphenylcyclopropenone sensitization with weekly scalp DPC. The study enrolled 18 to 70-year-old alopecia patients suitable for DPC. RNA extraction used unfractionated whole blood as the source of total RNA. Library preparation tagged each individual cDNA molecule with a unique molecular identifier. TCRdb ran MiXCR on the RACE reads and lists one entry per CDR3 protein. The profile covers tens of thousands of distinct CDR3 sequences, with roughly 7.6% appearing a single time and roughly 1.3% taken by the ten largest. About this clonotype: Antigen: not known.

The sequencing here drew on whole blood, taken in connection with sensitization to the hapten diphenylcyclopropenone (DPC). The genes are TRBV12-3 or TRBV12-4 and TRBJ2-7, with 14 bases aligning to TRBD2. The receptor was derived from a woman between 45 and 65 years old with alopecia areata. Some clones in this sample may be carry-over from other donors' samples. CDR3 nucleotide sequence: TGTGCCAGCAGGACTAGCGGGAGGGCCATCGAGCAGTACTTC. Translation gives CASRTSGRAIEQYF.